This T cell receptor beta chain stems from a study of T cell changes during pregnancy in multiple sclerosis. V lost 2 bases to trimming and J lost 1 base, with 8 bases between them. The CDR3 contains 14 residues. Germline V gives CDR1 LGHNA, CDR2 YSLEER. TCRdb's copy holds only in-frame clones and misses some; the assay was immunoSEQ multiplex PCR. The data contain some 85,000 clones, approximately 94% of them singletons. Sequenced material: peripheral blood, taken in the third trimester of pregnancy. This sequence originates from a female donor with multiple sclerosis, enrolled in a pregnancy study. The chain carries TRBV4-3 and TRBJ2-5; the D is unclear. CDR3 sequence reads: CASSQTFPQETQYF. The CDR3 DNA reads TGCGCCAGCAGCCAAACATTCCCCCAAGAGACCCAGTACTTC.